This T cell receptor (beta chain) was captured in a study of blood T cell repertoires in COVID-19. TCRdb's table, derived via immunoSEQ multiplex PCR, lists solely in-frame clones and lacks some. The table lists a few hundred thousand clones, around 80% of them singletons. The age range of participants was about 18 to 95 years, with residence in around 22 US areas. This CDR3 has 14 residues. The trim removed 7 bases at V and 5 bases at J, leaving 9 bases unmatched. Germline loops: CDR1 LNHDA, CDR2 SQIVND (reference sequence). Sequenced input: PBMCs or T cells enriched from blood (not recorded which). The genes are TRBV19 and TRBJ2-5; TRBD2 agrees at 8 bases. The sequence was obtained from a man in his thirties or forties with acute COVID-19. CDR3 sequence reads: CASKVAGSGETQYF. The CDR3 DNA is TGTGCCAGTAAAGTAGCGGGGAGTGGGGAGACCCAGTACTTC.